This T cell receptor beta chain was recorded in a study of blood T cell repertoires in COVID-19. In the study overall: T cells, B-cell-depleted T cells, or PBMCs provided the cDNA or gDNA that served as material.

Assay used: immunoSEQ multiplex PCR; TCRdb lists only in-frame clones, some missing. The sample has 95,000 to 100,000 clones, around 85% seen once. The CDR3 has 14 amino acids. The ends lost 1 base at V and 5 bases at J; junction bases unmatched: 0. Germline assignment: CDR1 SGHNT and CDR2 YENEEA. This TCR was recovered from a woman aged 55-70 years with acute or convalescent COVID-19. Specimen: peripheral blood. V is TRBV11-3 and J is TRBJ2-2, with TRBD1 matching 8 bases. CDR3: CASSLGQGTGELFF. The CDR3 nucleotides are TGTGCCAGCAGCTTAGGACAGGGGACCGGGGAGCTGTTTTTT. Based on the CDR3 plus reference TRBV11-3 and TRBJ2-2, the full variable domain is EAGVVQSPRYKIIEKKQPVAFWCNPISGHNTLYWYLQNLGQGPELLIRYENEEAVDDSQLPKDRFSAERLKGVDSTLKIQPAELGDSAVYLCASSLGQGTGELFFGEGSRLTVL.